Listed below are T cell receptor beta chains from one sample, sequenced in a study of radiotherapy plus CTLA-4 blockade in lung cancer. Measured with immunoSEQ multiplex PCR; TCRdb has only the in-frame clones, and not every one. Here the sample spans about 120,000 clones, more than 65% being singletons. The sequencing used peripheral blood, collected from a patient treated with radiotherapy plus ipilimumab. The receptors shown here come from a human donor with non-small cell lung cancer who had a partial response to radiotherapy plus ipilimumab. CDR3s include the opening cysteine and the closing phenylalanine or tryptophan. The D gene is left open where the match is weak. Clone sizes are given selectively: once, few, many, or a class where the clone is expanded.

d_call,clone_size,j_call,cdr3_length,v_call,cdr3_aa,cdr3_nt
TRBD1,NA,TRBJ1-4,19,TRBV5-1,CASSSGPGQGTPMDEKLFF,TGCGCCAGCAGCTCGGGGCCGGGACAGGGGACCCCTATGGATGAAAAACTGTTTTTT
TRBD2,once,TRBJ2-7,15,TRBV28,CASGRLAGGFYEQYF,TGTGCCAGCGGGCGGCTAGCGGGAGGTTTTTACGAGCAGTACTTC
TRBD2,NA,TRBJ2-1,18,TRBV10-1,CARGLAGAVRSSYNEQFF,TGCGCCAGAGGACTAGCGGGAGCCGTTCGAAGCTCCTACAATGAGCAGTTCTTC
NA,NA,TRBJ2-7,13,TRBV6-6,CASSYSGQYEQYF,TGTGCCAGCAGTTACTCTGGACAGTACGAGCAGTACTTC
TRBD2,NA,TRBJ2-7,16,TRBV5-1,CASSPTGGTSDYEQYF,TGCGCCAGCAGCCCAACCGGCGGGACTAGCGACTACGAGCAGTACTTC
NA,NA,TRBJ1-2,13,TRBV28,CASSLIGDYGYTF,TGTGCCAGCAGTTTAATAGGGGACTATGGCTACACCTTC
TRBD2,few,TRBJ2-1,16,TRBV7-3,CASSLNREGPYNEQFF,TGTGCCAGCAGCTTAAATCGGGAGGGCCCCTACAATGAGCAGTTCTTC
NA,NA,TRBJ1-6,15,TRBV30,CAWSGGHTWNSPLHF,TGTGCCTGGAGTGGGGGACATACTTGGAATTCACCCCTCCACTTT
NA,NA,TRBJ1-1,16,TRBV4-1,CASSQKPGLQNTEAFF,TGCGCCAGCAGCCAAAAACCGGGACTCCAGAACACTGAAGCTTTCTTT
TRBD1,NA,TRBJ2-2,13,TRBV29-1,CSVRDSNTGELFF,TGCAGCGTGAGGGACAGCAACACCGGGGAGCTGTTTTTT
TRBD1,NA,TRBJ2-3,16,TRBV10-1,CASSASGQGNADTQYF,TGCGCCAGCAGCGCCTCGGGACAGGGGAACGCAGATACGCAGTATTTT